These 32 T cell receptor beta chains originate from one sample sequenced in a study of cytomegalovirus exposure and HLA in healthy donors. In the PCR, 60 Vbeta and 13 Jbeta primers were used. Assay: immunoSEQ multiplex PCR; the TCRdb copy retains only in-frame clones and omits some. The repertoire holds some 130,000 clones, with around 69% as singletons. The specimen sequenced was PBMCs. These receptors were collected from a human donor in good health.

The CDR3 reads CASKKGNGSGTGELFF. In DNA, the CDR3 is TGTGCCAGCAAGAAGGGGAACGGGAGCGGTACCGGGGAGCTGTTTTTT. The J gene is TRBJ2-2, the V gene TRBV21-1; TRBD2, the table's D call, was not compared with the DNA. TRBV21-1 is reported as a pseudogene. The CDR3 runs 16 residues.

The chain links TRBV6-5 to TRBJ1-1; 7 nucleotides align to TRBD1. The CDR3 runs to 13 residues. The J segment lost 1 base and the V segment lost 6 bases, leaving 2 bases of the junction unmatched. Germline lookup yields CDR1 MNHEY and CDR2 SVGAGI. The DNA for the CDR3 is TGTGCCAGCAGACAGGGGACGAACACTGAAGCTTTCTTT. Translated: CASRQGTNTEAFF.

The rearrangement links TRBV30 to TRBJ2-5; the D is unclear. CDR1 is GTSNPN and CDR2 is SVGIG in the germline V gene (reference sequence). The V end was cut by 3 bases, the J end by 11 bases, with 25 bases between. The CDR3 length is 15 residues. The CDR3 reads CAWSSLDSSIGEQYF. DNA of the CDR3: TGTGCCTGGAGCTCCCTTGATAGCTCCATTGGAGAGCAGTACTTC.

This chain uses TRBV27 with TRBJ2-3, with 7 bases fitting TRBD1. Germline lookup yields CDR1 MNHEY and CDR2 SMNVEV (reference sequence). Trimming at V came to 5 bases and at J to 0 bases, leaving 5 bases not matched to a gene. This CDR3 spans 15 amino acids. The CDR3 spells CASSLGQRSTDTQYF. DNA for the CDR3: TGTGCCAGCAGTCTGGGACAGCGGAGCACAGATACGCAGTATTTT.

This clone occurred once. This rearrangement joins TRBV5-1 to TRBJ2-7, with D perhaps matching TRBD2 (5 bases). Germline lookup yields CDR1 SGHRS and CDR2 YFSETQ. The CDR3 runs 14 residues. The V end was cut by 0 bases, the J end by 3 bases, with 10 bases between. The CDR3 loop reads CASSLVWENYEQYF. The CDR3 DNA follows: TGCGCCAGCAGCTTGGTCTGGGAGAACTACGAGCAGTACTTC.

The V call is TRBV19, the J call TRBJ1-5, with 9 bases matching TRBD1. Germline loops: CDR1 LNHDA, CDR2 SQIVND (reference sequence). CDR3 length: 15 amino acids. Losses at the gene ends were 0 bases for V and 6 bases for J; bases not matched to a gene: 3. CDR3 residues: CASSIEGQGLQPQHF. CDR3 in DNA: TGTGCCAGTAGTATAGAGGGACAGGGTCTTCAGCCCCAGCATTTT.

In nucleotides, the CDR3 is TGTGCCAGCAGCCAAGCCGGGATTCAGGGACTAGCGGGAGTGCCCTACGAGCAGTACTTC. Its protein product is CASSQAGIQGLAGVPYEQYF. The J gene is TRBJ2-7, the V gene TRBV4-2, with 14 bases aligning to TRBD2. Germline V gene lookup returns CDR1 LGHNA and CDR2 YNFKEQ. V gave up 1 base and J gave up 2 bases; unmatched junction bases: 13. CDR3 length equals 20 residues.

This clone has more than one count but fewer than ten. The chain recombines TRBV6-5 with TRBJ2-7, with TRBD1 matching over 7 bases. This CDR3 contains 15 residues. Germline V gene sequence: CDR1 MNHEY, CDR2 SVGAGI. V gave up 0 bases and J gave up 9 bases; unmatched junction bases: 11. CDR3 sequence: CASSYSGVDPGGQYF. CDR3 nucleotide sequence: TGTGCCAGCAGTTACTCCGGGGTAGATCCAGGGGGGCAGTACTTC.

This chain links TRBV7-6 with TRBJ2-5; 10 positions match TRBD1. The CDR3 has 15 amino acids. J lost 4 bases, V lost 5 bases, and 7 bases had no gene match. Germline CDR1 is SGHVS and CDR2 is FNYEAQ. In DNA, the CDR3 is TGTGCCAGCAGCCGGGGACAGGGGTTAAGAGAGACCCAGTACTTC. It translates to CASSRGQGLRETQYF.

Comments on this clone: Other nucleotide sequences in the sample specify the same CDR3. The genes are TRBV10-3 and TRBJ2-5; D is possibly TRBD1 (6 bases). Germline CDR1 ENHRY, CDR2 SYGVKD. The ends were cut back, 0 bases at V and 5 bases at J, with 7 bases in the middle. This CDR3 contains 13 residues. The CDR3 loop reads CAISESRGETQYF. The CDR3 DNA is TGTGCCATCAGTGAGTCTAGGGGGGAGACCCAGTACTTC.

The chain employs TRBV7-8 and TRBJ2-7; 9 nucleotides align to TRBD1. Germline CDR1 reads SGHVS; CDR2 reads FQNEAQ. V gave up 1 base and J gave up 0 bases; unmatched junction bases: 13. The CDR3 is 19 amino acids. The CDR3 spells CASSLDGTGLRLSSYEQYF. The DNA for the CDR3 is TGTGCCAGCAGCTTAGATGGGACAGGGTTAAGGTTGAGCTCCTACGAGCAGTACTTC.

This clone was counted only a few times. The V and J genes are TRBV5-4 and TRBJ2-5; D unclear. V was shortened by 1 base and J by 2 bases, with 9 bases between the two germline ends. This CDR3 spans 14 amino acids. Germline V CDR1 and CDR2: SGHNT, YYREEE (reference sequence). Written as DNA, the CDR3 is TGTGCCAGCAGCTTGACTGGCAGGCAAGAGACCCAGTACTTC. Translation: CASSLTGRQETQYF.

CDR3 sequence reads: CAINSDRGADTQYF. DNA of the CDR3: TGTGCCATCAATTCGGACAGGGGCGCAGATACGCAGTATTTT. The rearrangement joins TRBV10-3 to TRBJ2-3; 9 bases align to TRBD1. The CDR3 totals 14 residues. Trimming took 7 bases from V and 4 from J; bases not matched to a gene: 6. Germline V gene sequence: CDR1 ENHRY, CDR2 SYGVKD.

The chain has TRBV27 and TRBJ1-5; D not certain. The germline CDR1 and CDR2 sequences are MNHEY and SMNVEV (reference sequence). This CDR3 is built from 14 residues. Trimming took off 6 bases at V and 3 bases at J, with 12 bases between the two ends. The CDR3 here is CASRPAGLNQPQHF. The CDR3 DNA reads TGTGCCAGCAGACCGGCAGGCCTCAATCAGCCCCAGCATTTT.

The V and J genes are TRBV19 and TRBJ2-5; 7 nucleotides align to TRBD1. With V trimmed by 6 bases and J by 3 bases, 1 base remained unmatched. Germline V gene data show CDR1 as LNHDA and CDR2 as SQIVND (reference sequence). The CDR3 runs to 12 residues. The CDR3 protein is CASRQGKETQYF. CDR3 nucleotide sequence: TGTGCCAGTAGACAGGGGAAAGAGACCCAGTACTTC. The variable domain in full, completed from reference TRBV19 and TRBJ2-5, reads DGGITQSPKYLFRKEGQNVTLSCEQNLNHDAMYWYRQDPGQGLRLIYYSQIVNDFQKGDIAEGYSVSREKKESFPLTVTSAQKNPTAFYLCASRQGKETQYFGPGTRLLVL.

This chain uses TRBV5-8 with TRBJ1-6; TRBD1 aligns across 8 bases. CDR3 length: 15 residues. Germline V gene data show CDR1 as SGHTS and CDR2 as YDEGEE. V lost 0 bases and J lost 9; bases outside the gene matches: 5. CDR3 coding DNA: TGTGCCAGCAGCTTGGGGACAGGGTCCAGTTCACCCCTCCACTTT. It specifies CASSLGTGSSSPLHF.

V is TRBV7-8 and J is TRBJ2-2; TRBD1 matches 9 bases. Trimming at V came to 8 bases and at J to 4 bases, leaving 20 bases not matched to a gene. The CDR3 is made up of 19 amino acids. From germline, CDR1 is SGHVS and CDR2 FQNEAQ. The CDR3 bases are TGTGCCAGCCCTCCCGGGACAGGGACCTTCCCCCGGGCCACCGGGGAGCTGTTTTTT. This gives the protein CASPPGTGTFPRATGELFF.

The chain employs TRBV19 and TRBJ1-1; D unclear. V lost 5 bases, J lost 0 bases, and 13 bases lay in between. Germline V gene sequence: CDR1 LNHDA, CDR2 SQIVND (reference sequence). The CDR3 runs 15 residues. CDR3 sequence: CASSLQVEMNTEAFF. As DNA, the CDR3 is TGTGCCAGTAGTCTCCAGGTAGAAATGAACACTGAAGCTTTCTTT.

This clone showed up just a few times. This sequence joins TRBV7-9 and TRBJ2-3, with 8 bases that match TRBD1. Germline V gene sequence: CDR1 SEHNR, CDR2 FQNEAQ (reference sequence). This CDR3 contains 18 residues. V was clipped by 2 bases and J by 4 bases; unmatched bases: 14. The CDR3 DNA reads TGTGCCAGCAGCTTATTCTGGTCGACAGGGGCCGGGGCAGATACGCAGTATTTT. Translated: CASSLFWSTGAGADTQYF.

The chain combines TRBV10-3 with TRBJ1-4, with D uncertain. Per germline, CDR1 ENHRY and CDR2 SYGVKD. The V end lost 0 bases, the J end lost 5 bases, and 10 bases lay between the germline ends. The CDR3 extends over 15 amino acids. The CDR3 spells CAISESRQSNEKLFF. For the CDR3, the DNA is TGTGCCATCAGTGAGTCGAGGCAGTCAAATGAAAAACTGTTTTTT.

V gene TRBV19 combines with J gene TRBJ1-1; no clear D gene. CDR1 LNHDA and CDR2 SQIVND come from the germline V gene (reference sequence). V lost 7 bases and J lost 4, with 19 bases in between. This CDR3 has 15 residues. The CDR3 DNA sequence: TGTGCCAGTACCTTACAAGGCGGATCCTCCACTGAAGCTTTCTTT. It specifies CASTLQGGSSTEAFF.

The CDR3: CASSLDWRTDYNEQFF. The CDR3 DNA reads TGTGCCAGCAGCTTAGATTGGCGGACAGATTACAATGAGCAGTTCTTC. The rearrangement joins TRBV11-3 to TRBJ2-1, with D perhaps TRBD1 (6 bases). Germline CDR1 reads SGHNT; CDR2 reads YENEEA. V lost 0 bases and J 4 bases, leaving 13 bases between the germline ends. This CDR3 region has 16 residues.

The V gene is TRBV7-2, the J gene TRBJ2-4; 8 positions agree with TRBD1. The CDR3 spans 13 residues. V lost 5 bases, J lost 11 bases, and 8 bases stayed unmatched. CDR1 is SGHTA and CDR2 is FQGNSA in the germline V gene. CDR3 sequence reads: CASSGRQGLFQYF. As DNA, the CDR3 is TGTGCCAGCAGCGGCAGACAGGGGTTATTTCAGTACTTC.

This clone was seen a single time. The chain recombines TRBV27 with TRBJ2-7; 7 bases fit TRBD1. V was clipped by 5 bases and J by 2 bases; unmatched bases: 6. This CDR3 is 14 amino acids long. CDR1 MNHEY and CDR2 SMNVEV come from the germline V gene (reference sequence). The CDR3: CASSPRDSTYEQYF. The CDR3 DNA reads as TGTGCCAGCAGTCCCCGGGACAGCACCTACGAGCAGTACTTC.

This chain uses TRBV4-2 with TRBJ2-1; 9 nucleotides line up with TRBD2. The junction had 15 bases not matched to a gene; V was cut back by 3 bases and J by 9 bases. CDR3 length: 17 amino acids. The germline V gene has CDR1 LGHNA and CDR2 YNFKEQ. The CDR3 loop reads CASSHPPGLAGVGEQFF. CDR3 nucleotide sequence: TGTGCCAGCAGCCACCCCCCGGGACTAGCTGGGGTGGGTGAGCAGTTCTTC.

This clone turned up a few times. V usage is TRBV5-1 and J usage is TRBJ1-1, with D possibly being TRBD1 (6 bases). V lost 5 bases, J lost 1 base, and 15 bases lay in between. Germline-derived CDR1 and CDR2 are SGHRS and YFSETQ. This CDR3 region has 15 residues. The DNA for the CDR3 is TGCGCCAGCAGTTACTCAGACAGGCCGAACACTGAAGCTTTCTTT. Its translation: CASSYSDRPNTEAFF.

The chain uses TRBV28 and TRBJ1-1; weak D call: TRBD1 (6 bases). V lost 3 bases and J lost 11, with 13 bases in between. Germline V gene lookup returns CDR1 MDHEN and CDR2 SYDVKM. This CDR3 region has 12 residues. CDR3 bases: TGTGCCAGCAGTTTCCCCGACAGGAGGGCTTTCTTT. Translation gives CASSFPDRRAFF.

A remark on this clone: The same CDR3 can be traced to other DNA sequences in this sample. CDR3 nucleotide sequence: TGTGCCAGCAGCTTAGCAGCGGGAAGCTACAATGAGCAGTTCTTC. Its protein product is CASSLAAGSYNEQFF. The chain joins TRBV7-2 to TRBJ2-1; 7 bases fit TRBD2. Germline CDR1 reads SGHTA; CDR2 reads FQGNSA. The CDR3 extends over 15 amino acids. Trimming cost V 0 bases and J 3 bases; bases outside gene matches: 2.

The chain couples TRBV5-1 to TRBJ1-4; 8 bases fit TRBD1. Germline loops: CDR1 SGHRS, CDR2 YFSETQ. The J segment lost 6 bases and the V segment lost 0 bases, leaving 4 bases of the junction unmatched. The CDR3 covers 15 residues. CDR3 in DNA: TGCGCCAGCAGCTTGGGGACAGGGCAGTATGAAAAACTGTTTTTT. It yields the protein CASSLGTGQYEKLFF.

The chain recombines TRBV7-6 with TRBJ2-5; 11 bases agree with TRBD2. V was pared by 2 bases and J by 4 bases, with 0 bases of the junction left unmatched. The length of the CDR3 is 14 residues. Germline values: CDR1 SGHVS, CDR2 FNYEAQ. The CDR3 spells CASSLTSGGETQYF. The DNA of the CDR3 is TGTGCCAGCAGCTTAACTAGCGGGGGAGAGACCCAGTACTTC.

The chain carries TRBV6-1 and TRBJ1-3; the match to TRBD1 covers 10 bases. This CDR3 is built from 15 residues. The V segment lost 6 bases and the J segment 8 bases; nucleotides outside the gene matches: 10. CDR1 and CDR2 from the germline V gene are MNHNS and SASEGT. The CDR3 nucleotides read TGTGCCAGCAGAGACACCGGGACAGGGGTGGACACCATATATTTT. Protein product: CASRDTGTGVDTIYF.

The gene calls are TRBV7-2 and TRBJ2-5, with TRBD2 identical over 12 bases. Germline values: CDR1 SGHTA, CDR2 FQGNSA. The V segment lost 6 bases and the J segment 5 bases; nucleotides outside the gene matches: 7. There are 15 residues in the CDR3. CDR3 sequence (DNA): TGTGCCAGCAGGCTAGCGGGGGGGCCAGGGGAGACCCAGTACTTC. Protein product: CASRLAGGPGETQYF.